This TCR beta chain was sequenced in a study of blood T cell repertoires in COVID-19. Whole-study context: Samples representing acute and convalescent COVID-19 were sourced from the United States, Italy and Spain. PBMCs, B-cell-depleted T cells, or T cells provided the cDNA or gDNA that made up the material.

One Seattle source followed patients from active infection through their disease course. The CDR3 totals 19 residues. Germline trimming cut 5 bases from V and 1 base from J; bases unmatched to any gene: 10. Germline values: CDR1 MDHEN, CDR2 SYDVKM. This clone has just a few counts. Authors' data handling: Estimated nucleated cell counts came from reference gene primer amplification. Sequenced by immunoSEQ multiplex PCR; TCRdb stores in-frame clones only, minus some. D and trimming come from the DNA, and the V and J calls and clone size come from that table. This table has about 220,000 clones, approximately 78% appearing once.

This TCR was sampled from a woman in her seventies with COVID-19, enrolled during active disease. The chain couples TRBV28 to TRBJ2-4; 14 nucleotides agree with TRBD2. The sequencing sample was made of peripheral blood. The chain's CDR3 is CASSPWGLAGERAKNIQYF. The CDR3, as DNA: TGTGCCAGCAGTCCGTGGGGACTAGCGGGAGAGAGGGCCAAAAACATTCAGTACTTC.